This TCR beta chain originates from a study of blood T cell repertoires in COVID-19. Here immunoSEQ multiplex PCR was the method, and the copy in TCRdb shows in-frame clones only, minus some. The data contain some 120,000 clones, less than 75% of them singletons. V lost 3 bases, J lost 3 bases, and 8 bases stayed unmatched. Per the germline V gene, CDR1 is LGHNA and CDR2 is YNFKEQ. CDR3 length equals 16 residues. The receptor was isolated from a human donor with acute or convalescent COVID-19. The donor label of this sample is uncertain. The sequencing input was peripheral blood. J is TRBJ2-3 and V is TRBV4-2, with 8 bases identical to TRBD2. CDR3 sequence: CASSQIRGGQTDTQYF. Here the CDR3 DNA reads TGTGCCAGCAGCCAGATACGGGGGGGCCAGACAGATACGCAGTATTTT.